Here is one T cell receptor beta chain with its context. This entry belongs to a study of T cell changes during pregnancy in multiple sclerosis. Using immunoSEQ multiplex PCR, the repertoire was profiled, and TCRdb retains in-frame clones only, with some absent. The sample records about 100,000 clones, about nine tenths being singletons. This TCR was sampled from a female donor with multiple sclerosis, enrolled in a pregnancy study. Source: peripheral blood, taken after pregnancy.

The CDR3 loop is CASSYRVAYNEQFF. The CDR3, as DNA: TGTGCCAGCAGTTACCGTGTGGCTTACAATGAGCAGTTCTTC. The chain joins TRBV6-5 to TRBJ2-1; no firm D call. Trimming left V 2 bases short and J 4 bases short, with 9 bases between. Germline values: CDR1 MNHEY, CDR2 SVGAGI. CDR3 size: 14 residues.